This T cell receptor beta chain was sequenced in a study of shared clonotypes between healthy human individuals. Study-level information: Each donor contributed plates that comprised three CD4 naive, three CD4 memory, two CD8 naive and one CD8 memory. Study-wide results and limits: Sampling included only blood; tissue repertoires likely differ. What rarefaction showed was incomplete sorted-subset sequencing despite large depth.

Sequencing was performed with immunoSEQ multiplex PCR; in TCRdb, only in-frame clones are kept and a portion is missing. The sample includes more than 2 million clones, approximately 96% of them seen just once. V shed 2 bases, J shed 7 bases, and the junction held 0 bases outside the gene matches. Per germline, CDR1 SGHTA and CDR2 FQGTGA. CDR3 size: 14 residues. As regards this clone: The target antigen is unknown.

Sequencing input: naive CD4+ T cells sorted from blood. Subset meaning: CD45RA+ positively selected. The receptor comes from a man between 18 and 29 years old in good health. V usage is TRBV7-3 and J usage is TRBJ1-6; 9 bases fit TRBD1. CDR3 protein: CASSLGTGNSPLHF. The DNA for the CDR3 is TGTGCCAGCAGCTTAGGGACAGGGAATTCACCCCTCCACTTT.